Listed below are T cell receptor beta chains from one sample, sequenced in a study of PD-1 blockade in mismatch repair-deficient tumors. The method was immunoSEQ multiplex PCR; TCRdb's version includes in-frame clones alone and lacks a portion of them. The sample has approximately 15,000 clones, roughly four fifths seen once. No antigens are known for them. The material was cells cultured in vitro, obtained from a patient treated with pembrolizumab. The receptors stem from an adult with mismatch repair-deficient cancer. Both conserved end residues are part of each CDR3. The D gene is left open where the match is weak.

>14|TRBJ2-7|NA|TRBV10-3
CAISEGGWAYEQYF
>16|TRBJ2-5|NA|TRBV30
CAWSYRWGAAQETQYF
>16|TRBJ2-1|TRBD2|TRBV30
CAWSVFGTSGYNEQFF
>15|TRBJ2-1|TRBD2|TRBV9
CASSVSGRAGNEQFF
>16|TRBJ1-6|NA|TRBV5-1
CASSLVYPQGQSPLHF
>15|TRBJ2-2|TRBD2|TRBV28
CASSGTSGSPGELFF
>16|TRBJ1-1|TRBD1|TRBV2
CASSEGQGALGTEAFF
>13|TRBJ2-7|NA|TRBV10-1
CASSLGGENEQYF
>17|TRBJ2-1|TRBD2|TRBV5-1
CASSLNPLAGGLGEQFF
>12|TRBJ1-2|NA|TRBV19
CASSRGAYGYTF
>11|TRBJ2-5|NA|TRBV20-1
CSASKGETQYF
>16|TRBJ1-4|TRBD1|TRBV4-1
CASSQSETGSNEKLFF
>15|TRBJ1-1|NA|TRBV6-5
CASSYSALMNTEAFF
>17|TRBJ2-7|TRBD2|TRBV14
CASSQDLRLAGPYEQYF
>12|TRBJ2-7|TRBD2|TRBV19
CASRHSSGKQYF
>16|TRBJ2-1|TRBD1|TRBV7-2
CASTSGWTGGSNEQFF
>14|TRBJ1-2|TRBD1|TRBV7-2
CASSSTGGAYGYTF
>15|TRBJ2-7|TRBD1|TRBV28
CASSADRGFTYEQYF
>14|TRBJ2-3|NA|TRBV9
CASSVGTLTDTQYF
>15|TRBJ2-5|TRBD2|TRBV30
CAWTRGDLLTETQYF
>15|TRBJ1-4|TRBD1|TRBV27
CASSRRDRGNEKLFF
>16|TRBJ1-5|TRBD1|TRBV28
CASSTLGQYSNQPQHF
>12|TRBJ2-7|NA|TRBV6-1
CASPTGAYEQYF
>12|TRBJ1-2|NA|TRBV28
CASWQDPYGYTF
>16|TRBJ2-2|TRBD1|TRBV5-1
CASSAKQGADTGELFF
>16|TRBJ2-1|TRBD2|TRBV9
CASSVTSGRATNEQFF
>15|TRBJ2-3|NA|TRBV7-5
CVRSLVGSNTDTQYF
>17|TRBJ2-7|TRBD2|TRBV10-1
CASSVGTSGPLSYEQYF
>16|TRBJ2-1|TRBD1|TRBV7-9
CASSSGQGGPYNEQFF
>15|TRBJ1-5|NA|TRBV25-1
CASSVGGAGNQPQHF
>22|TRBJ2-1|TRBD2|TRBV5-1
CASSLNPMASGTVVLSYNEQFF
>14|TRBJ2-5|NA|TRBV9
CASSVGPEGETQYF
>16|TRBJ1-5|NA|TRBV1
CTSSQESRDSNQPQHF
>14|TRBJ2-7|TRBD2|TRBV6-5
CASSKGEGSYEQYF
>15|TRBJ1-5|NA|TRBV6-5
CASSLGFNSNQPQHF
>13|TRBJ2-4|NA|TRBV5-1
CASSTDRIDIQYF
>14|TRBJ2-7|NA|TRBV6-1
CASTLLGASYEQYF
>14|TRBJ2-1|NA|TRBV28
CASTSGSIYNEQFF
>13|TRBJ2-5|NA|TRBV6-4
CASSLTIQETQYF
>12|TRBJ1-1|NA|TRBV30
CAWWALNTEAFF
>13|TRBJ2-3|NA|TRBV28
CASSLQGTDTQYF
>21|TRBJ1-1|NA|TRBV18
CASRPINTHTQGLWAAGEAFF
>14|TRBJ2-1|NA|TRBV2
CASSDNRDSNEQFF
>15|TRBJ2-5|TRBD2|TRBV29-1
CSVDGGLAGVETQYF
>15|TRBJ1-4|NA|TRBV27
CASSSYRITNEKLFF
>14|TRBJ1-2|TRBD1|TRBV6-1
CASSPGQGHYGYTF